This T cell receptor beta chain came from a study of cytomegalovirus exposure and HLA in healthy donors. Study-level background: About 85 million unique TCRs from HLA-typed donors were held in an early release of data. Genetic ancestry analysis placed under 90% of the approximately 390 donors that were genotyped in the Caucasian-associated cluster.

Those who donated were healthy bone marrow donors. Primers: 60 Vbeta forward and 13 Jbeta reverse. Measured with immunoSEQ multiplex PCR; TCRdb has only the in-frame clones, and not every one. The data contain about 80,000 clones, 65% to 80% of them singletons. The CDR3 is 15 amino acids. Germline V gene lookup returns CDR1 KGHSH and CDR2 LQKENI. V was pared by 0 bases and J by 4 bases, with 12 bases between. The sequenced sample was PBMCs. The rearrangement joins TRBV18 to TRBJ1-2; D may be TRBD1 (6 bases). This TCR was recovered from a man aged 25-40 years in good health and CMV-seronegative. CDR3 protein: CASSPPQDSFYGYTF. The DNA of the CDR3 is TGTGCCAGCTCACCACCTCAGGACAGTTTCTATGGCTACACCTTC.